These T cell receptor beta chains were read from a single sample in a study of shared clonotypes between healthy human individuals. Sequencing used immunoSEQ multiplex PCR; TCRdb keeps in-frame clones, though not all of them. Here the sample spans fewer than 650,000 clones, 70% to 80% being singletons. Specimen: PBMCs. These receptors were taken from a woman in her thirties or forties in good health. Some clones in this sample may be carry-over from other donors' samples. CDR3s include the opening cysteine and the closing phenylalanine or tryptophan. The D gene is left open where the match is weak. A clone size is listed for some rows: how often the clone was seen (once, few, many), or a class if it is expanded.

size: .; J: TRBJ2-3; D: TRBD2; V: TRBV7-3; CDR3: CASSPPGGVGTDTQYF; DNA: TGTGCCAGCAGCCCACCGGGGGGGGTTGGCACAGATACGCAGTATTTT
size: few; J: TRBJ2-2; D: .; V: TRBV5-4; CDR3: CASSLDRLANTGELFF; DNA: TGTGCCAGCAGCTTGGATAGACTCGCGAACACCGGGGAGCTGTTTTTT
size: .; J: TRBJ2-7; D: TRBD1; V: TRBV27; CDR3: CASTRGQGALYEQYF; DNA: TGTGCCAGCACACGGGGACAGGGGGCTCTCTACGAGCAGTACTTC
size: .; J: TRBJ1-1; D: TRBD1; V: TRBV4-2; CDR3: CASSQPPGTGQNTEAFF; DNA: TGTGCCAGCAGCCAACCCCCCGGGACAGGGCAGAACACTGAAGCTTTCTTT
size: .; J: TRBJ2-3; D: TRBD2; V: TRBV11-3; CDR3: CASSSRLAGSADTQYF; DNA: TGTGCCAGCAGTTCCCGACTAGCGGGAAGCGCAGATACGCAGTATTTT
size: .; J: TRBJ2-2; D: .; V: TRBV2; CDR3: CASSRIADTGELFF; DNA: TGTGCCAGCAGTAGGATAGCGGACACCGGGGAGCTGTTTTTT
size: .; J: TRBJ1-1; D: .; V: TRBV12-5; CDR3: CASGPGAWGRTEAFF; DNA: TGTGCTAGTGGTCCCGGAGCGTGGGGGCGGACTGAAGCTTTCTTT
size: .; J: TRBJ2-3; D: .; V: TRBV18; CDR3: CASSPVSGGGGTDTQYF; DNA: TGTGCCAGCTCACCGGTTAGCGGAGGAGGTGGCACAGATACGCAGTATTTT
size: .; J: TRBJ2-1; D: .; V: TRBV11-2; CDR3: CASSLGDVNEQFF; DNA: TGTGCCAGCAGCTTAGGGGACGTGAATGAGCAGTTCTTC
size: .; J: TRBJ2-7; D: TRBD1; V: TRBV27; CDR3: CASTQRGTGGYEQYF; DNA: TGTGCCAGCACCCAACGCGGGACAGGGGGCTACGAGCAGTACTTC
size: .; J: TRBJ2-3; D: TRBD2; V: TRBV30; CDR3: CAWRGTSGSSRTDTQYF; DNA: TGTGCCTGGAGGGGGACTAGCGGGAGTTCTCGCACAGATACGCAGTATTTT
size: once; J: TRBJ2-7; D: .; V: TRBV30; CDR3: CAWSVLKAPYEQYF; DNA: TGTGCCTGGAGTGTACTGAAGGCCCCCTACGAGCAGTACTTC
size: .; J: TRBJ2-5; D: .; V: TRBV5-1; CDR3: CASSLARRETQYF; DNA: TGCGCCAGCAGCTTGGCGCGACGAGAGACCCAGTACTTC
size: .; J: TRBJ2-7; D: .; V: TRBV5-1; CDR3: CASSLGGVESSYEQYF; DNA: TGCGCCAGCAGCTTGGGAGGGGTCGAAAGCTCCTACGAGCAGTACTTC
size: .; J: TRBJ2-5; D: .; V: TRBV4-1; CDR3: CASSQEWGSGGRETQYF; DNA: TGCGCCAGCAGCCAAGAGTGGGGTAGCGGAGGGCGGGAGACCCAGTACTTC
size: .; J: TRBJ2-5; D: .; V: TRBV5-1; CDR3: CASSSGRVGETQYF; DNA: TGCGCCAGCAGCTCCGGACGGGTGGGGGAGACCCAGTACTTC
size: .; J: TRBJ2-7; D: TRBD2; V: TRBV25-1; CDR3: CASSDRLAGLSYEQYF; DNA: TGTGCCAGCAGTGATCGACTAGCGGGACTCTCCTACGAGCAGTACTTC
size: .; J: TRBJ2-3; D: .; V: TRBV11-2; CDR3: CASSLGMAGATDTQYF; DNA: TGTGCCAGCAGCTTAGGGATGGCGGGGGCCACAGATACGCAGTATTTT
size: few; J: TRBJ1-1; D: .; V: TRBV10-1; CDR3: CASSESNAGRDTEAFF; DNA: TGCGCCAGCAGTGAGTCGAACGCAGGGCGGGACACTGAAGCTTTCTTT
size: .; J: TRBJ2-7; D: .; V: TRBV27; CDR3: CASRPQWGTSEQYF; DNA: TGTGCCAGCAGGCCCCAGTGGGGGACGAGCGAGCAGTACTTC
size: .; J: TRBJ2-2; D: .; V: TRBV7-2; CDR3: CASSLRGVSTGELFF; DNA: TGTGCCAGCAGCTTACGAGGGGTGAGCACCGGGGAGCTGTTTTTT
size: .; J: TRBJ2-1; D: .; V: TRBV5-6; CDR3: CASSLAGNEQFF; DNA: TGTGCCAGCAGCTTAGCTGGCAATGAGCAGTTCTTC
size: few; J: TRBJ1-3; D: .; V: TRBV14; CDR3: CASSQGAGNTIYF; DNA: TGTGCCAGCAGCCAAGGGGCGGGAAACACCATATATTTT
size: few; J: TRBJ2-3; D: TRBD2; V: TRBV10-3; CDR3: CAISVAGGPGDTQYF; DNA: TGTGCCATCAGCGTAGCGGGAGGGCCGGGCGATACGCAGTATTTT
size: .; J: TRBJ2-7; D: .; V: TRBV11-2; CDR3: CASSFTGGGNSYEQYF; DNA: TGTGCCAGCAGCTTTACAGGGGGGGGGAACTCCTACGAGCAGTACTTC
size: .; J: TRBJ2-3; D: .; V: TRBV5-4; CDR3: CASSSADTQYF; DNA: TGTGCCAGCAGCTCTGCGGATACGCAGTATTTT
size: .; J: TRBJ2-7; D: .; V: TRBV7-9; CDR3: CASSPQSYEQYF; DNA: TGTGCCAGCAGCCCTCAGTCCTACGAGCAGTACTTC
size: few; J: TRBJ1-1; D: TRBD1; V: TRBV9; CDR3: CASSFRGDRRNTEAFF; DNA: TGTGCCAGCAGCTTCCGAGGGGACAGGCGTAACACTGAAGCTTTCTTT
size: .; J: TRBJ2-1; D: TRBD2; V: TRBV6-6; CDR3: CASSYSLAGGYNEQFF; DNA: TGTGCCAGCAGTTACTCACTAGCGGGAGGCTACAATGAGCAGTTCTTC
size: .; J: TRBJ2-1; D: TRBD1; V: TRBV2; CDR3: CASSPRQGGVEQFF; DNA: TGTGCCAGCAGTCCAAGACAGGGGGGAGTTGAGCAGTTCTTC
size: .; J: TRBJ2-1; D: .; V: TRBV6-5; CDR3: CASSYSSYNEQFF; DNA: TGTGCCAGCAGTTACAGCTCCTACAATGAGCAGTTCTTC
size: .; J: TRBJ1-2; D: .; V: TRBV6-1; CDR3: CASSEFRINYGYTF; DNA: TGTGCCAGCAGTGAGTTCCGGATTAACTATGGCTACACCTTC
size: .; J: TRBJ1-5; D: TRBD1; V: TRBV19; CDR3: CASTDRAKGQPQHF; DNA: TGTGCCAGCACGGACAGGGCCAAGGGTCAGCCCCAGCATTTT
size: .; J: TRBJ2-7; D: .; V: TRBV28; CDR3: CASSLTHYRRRSSYEQYF; DNA: TGTGCCAGCAGTCTAACACATTACAGGAGAAGGAGCTCCTACGAGCAGTACTTC
size: .; J: TRBJ2-7; D: TRBD2; V: TRBV5-1; CDR3: CASSLSLAGGPYEQYF; DNA: TGCGCCAGCAGCCTTTCACTAGCGGGAGGGCCCTACGAGCAGTACTTC
size: many; J: TRBJ1-2; D: .; V: TRBV25-1; CDR3: CASRPRQALNYGYTF; DNA: TGTGCCAGCAGACCTAGACAGGCCCTTAACTATGGCTACACCTTC
size: few; J: TRBJ2-7; D: TRBD2; V: TRBV7-8; CDR3: CASSFGRFSYEQYF; DNA: TGTGCCAGCAGCTTCGGGAGGTTCAGCTACGAGCAGTACTTC
size: .; J: TRBJ1-3; D: .; V: TRBV6-5; CDR3: CASSYSGGSGNTIYF; DNA: TGTGCCAGCAGTTACTCGGGGGGGAGTGGAAACACCATATATTTT
size: .; J: TRBJ2-7; D: .; V: TRBV7-2; CDR3: CASSLVGGLSYEQYF; DNA: TGTGCCAGCAGCTTAGTAGGGGGATTATCCTACGAGCAGTACTTC
size: .; J: TRBJ2-4; D: .; V: TRBV30; CDR3: CAWSGGLGQNIQYF; DNA: TGTGCCTGGAGTGGGGGGCTGGGTCAAAACATTCAGTACTTC
size: .; J: TRBJ2-5; D: TRBD2; V: TRBV18; CDR3: CASSPRGLAGGETQYF; DNA: TGTGCCAGCTCACCACGCGGACTAGCGGGAGGAGAGACCCAGTACTTC
size: .; J: TRBJ1-1; D: .; V: TRBV6-6; CDR3: CASSPPGTTFEAFF; DNA: TGTGCCAGCAGCCCTCCCGGAACCACATTTGAAGCTTTCTTT
size: few; J: TRBJ1-1; D: .; V: TRBV9; CDR3: CASSARRGPLLREGEAFF; DNA: TGTGCCAGCAGCGCTAGGCGGGGCCCCCTTTTGAGAGAGGGTGAAGCTTTCTTT
size: few; J: TRBJ1-5; D: .; V: TRBV28; CDR3: CASSLIATNSNQPQHF; DNA: TGTGCCAGCAGTTTAATCGCAACTAATAGCAATCAGCCCCAGCATTTT
size: .; J: TRBJ2-7; D: .; V: TRBV28; CDR3: CATNFKRAYEQYF; DNA: TGTGCCACCAACTTTAAGAGGGCCTACGAGCAGTACTTC
size: .; J: TRBJ1-5; D: TRBD1; V: TRBV6-1; CDR3: CASRQGYQPQHF; DNA: TGTGCCAGCAGACAGGGGTATCAGCCCCAGCATTTT
size: .; J: TRBJ2-4; D: .; V: TRBV2; CDR3: CASSEFSGTAKNIQYF; DNA: TGTGCCAGCAGTGAATTTTCCGGCACAGCCAAAAACATTCAGTACTTC
size: .; J: TRBJ2-1; D: .; V: TRBV11-3; CDR3: CASSLGGASSYNEQFF; DNA: TGTGCCAGCAGCTTAGGCGGGGCAAGCTCCTACAATGAGCAGTTCTTC
size: .; J: TRBJ2-1; D: TRBD2; V: TRBV9; CDR3: CASNRAGGGHNEQFF; DNA: TGTGCCAGCAATAGGGCGGGAGGGGGACACAATGAGCAGTTCTTC
size: .; J: TRBJ2-5; D: .; V: TRBV7-9; CDR3: CASSKRQKETQYF; DNA: TGTGCCAGCAGCAAGCGACAGAAAGAGACCCAGTACTTC
size: .; J: TRBJ2-7; D: .; V: TRBV30; CDR3: CACAPHREQYF; DNA: TGTGCCTGTGCCCCCCATCGCGAGCAGTACTTC
size: once; J: TRBJ2-7; D: .; V: TRBV30; CDR3: CAWSVSSANEQYF; DNA: TGTGCCTGGAGTGTGTCTAGCGCCAACGAGCAGTACTTC
size: .; J: TRBJ1-1; D: .; V: TRBV10-2; CDR3: CASSESEGSGTEAFF; DNA: TGCGCCAGCAGTGAGTCTGAAGGTTCGGGCACTGAAGCTTTCTTT
size: .; J: TRBJ2-2; D: .; V: TRBV28; CDR3: CASSLYIGQANTGELFF; DNA: TGTGCCAGCAGTTTATATATCGGGCAGGCGAACACCGGGGAGCTGTTTTTT
size: .; J: TRBJ2-7; D: .; V: TRBV10-2; CDR3: CASSGVDTYEQYF; DNA: TGCGCCAGCAGTGGTGTAGACACCTACGAGCAGTACTTC